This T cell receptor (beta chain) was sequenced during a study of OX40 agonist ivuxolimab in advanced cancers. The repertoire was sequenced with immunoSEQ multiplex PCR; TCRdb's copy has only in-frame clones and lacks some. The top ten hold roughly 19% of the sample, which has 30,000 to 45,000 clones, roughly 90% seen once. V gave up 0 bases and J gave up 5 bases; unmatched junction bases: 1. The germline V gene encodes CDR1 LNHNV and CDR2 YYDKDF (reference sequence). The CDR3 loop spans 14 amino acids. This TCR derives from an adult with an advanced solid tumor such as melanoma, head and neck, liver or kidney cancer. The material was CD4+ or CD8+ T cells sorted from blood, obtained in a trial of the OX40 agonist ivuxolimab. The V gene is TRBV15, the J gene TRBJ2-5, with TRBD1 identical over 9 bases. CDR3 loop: CATSREDRGETQYF. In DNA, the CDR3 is TGTGCCACCAGCAGAGAGGACAGGGGCGAGACCCAGTACTTC.